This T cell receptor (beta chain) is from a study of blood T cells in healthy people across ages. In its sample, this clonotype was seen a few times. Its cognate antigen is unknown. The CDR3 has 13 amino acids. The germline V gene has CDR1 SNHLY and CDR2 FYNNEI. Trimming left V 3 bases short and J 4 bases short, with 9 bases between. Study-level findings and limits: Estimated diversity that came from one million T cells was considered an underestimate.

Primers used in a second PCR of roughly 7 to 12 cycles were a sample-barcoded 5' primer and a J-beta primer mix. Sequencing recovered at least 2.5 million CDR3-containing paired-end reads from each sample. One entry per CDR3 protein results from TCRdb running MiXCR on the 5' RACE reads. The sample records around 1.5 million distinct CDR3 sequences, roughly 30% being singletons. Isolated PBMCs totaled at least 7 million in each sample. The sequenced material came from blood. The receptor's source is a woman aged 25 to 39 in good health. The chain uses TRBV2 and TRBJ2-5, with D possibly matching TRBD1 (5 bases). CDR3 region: CASSDGQGETQYF. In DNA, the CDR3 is TGTGCCAGCAGTGACGGCCAGGGAGAGACCCAGTACTTC.